A single sample is the source of the 10 T cell receptor beta chains below, sequenced in a study of T cell responses to AZD1222 COVID-19 vaccine. The data were produced by immunoSEQ multiplex PCR, yet TCRdb's version contains in-frame clones alone and is incomplete. Here the sample spans approximately 110,000 clones, under 90% being singletons. The sequencing here drew on peripheral blood, taken on day 0 of AZD1222 vaccination. The receptors originated from an adult in good health.

The sample holds one count of this clone. V is TRBV7-6 and J is TRBJ2-2; D may be TRBD1 or TRBD2 (5 bases each). Trimming took 5 bases from V and 4 from J, leaving 17 bases between them. CDR1 and CDR2 from the germline V gene are SGHVS and FNYEAQ. The CDR3 sequence is 16 residues long. Written as DNA, the CDR3 is TGTGCCAGCAGCAAATCCCCGGGGCAGGCCACCGGGGAGCTGTTTTTT. Translated, it gives CASSKSPGQATGELFF.

The rearrangement uses TRBV15 and TRBJ1-2; TRBD1 matches at 11 bases. The CDR3 sequence is 17 residues long. V lost 4 bases to trimming and J lost 3 bases; unmatched junction nucleotides: 10. CDR1 is LNHNV, CDR2 YYDKDF, per germline (reference sequence). The CDR3 sequence is CATSKGQGARVDYGYTF. The CDR3 DNA reads TGTGCCACCAGCAAAGGACAGGGGGCACGAGTCGACTATGGCTACACCTTC.

J is TRBJ2-7 and V is TRBV18; 9 bases align to TRBD1. Germline lookup yields CDR1 KGHSH and CDR2 LQKENI. The CDR3 has 14 amino acids. After removal of 4 bases from V and 6 bases from J, the junction contained 7 bases not matched to a gene. CDR3 amino acids: CASSQQGARSEQYF. The DNA for the CDR3 is TGTGCCAGCTCACAACAGGGGGCGCGAAGCGAGCAGTACTTC.

The chain uses TRBV7-2 and TRBJ1-6; perhaps TRBD1 as D (5 bases). This CDR3 is 16 amino acids long. V lost 5 bases, J lost 4 bases, and 15 bases lay in between. Germline V lookup: CDR1 SGHTA, CDR2 FQGNSA. CDR3: CASSQQGVLYNSPLHF. CDR3 DNA sequence: TGTGCCAGCAGCCAGCAGGGAGTCCTTTATAATTCACCCCTCCACTTT.

The chain couples TRBV27 to TRBJ2-7, with D perhaps TRBD1 (5 bases). The germline gives CDR1 MNHEY, CDR2 SMNVEV (reference sequence). V lost 1 base to trimming and J lost 6 bases, with 16 bases between them. This CDR3 contains 15 residues. The CDR3 nucleotides read TGTGCCAGCAGTTTATTCTCCCGGGCTAGGGGCGAGCAGTACTTC. Translation gives CASSLFSRARGEQYF.

The rearrangement links TRBV27 to TRBJ1-1; D perhaps matches TRBD1 (6 bases). CDR1 and CDR2 (germline): MNHEY, SMNVEV (reference sequence). This CDR3 spans 16 amino acids. V was clipped by 3 bases and J by 5 bases, with 19 bases between them. The CDR3 sequence is CASSFLSGRGGTEAFF. The CDR3 nucleotides read TGTGCCAGCAGTTTCTTATCGGGCAGGGGAGGAACTGAAGCTTTCTTT.

The chain carries TRBV9 and TRBJ2-3; 9 bases map to TRBD2. The germline V gene encodes CDR1 SGDLS and CDR2 YYNGEE. The ends lost 4 bases at V and 5 bases at J; junction bases unmatched: 11. This CDR3 has 16 amino acids. In DNA form, the CDR3 reads TGTGCCAGCAGCCTGATGGGCGGGGGGGCCGTAGATACGCAGTATTTT. Protein product: CASSLMGGGAVDTQYF.

The V gene is TRBV6-5, the J gene TRBJ1-4; D is ambiguous. CDR1 and CDR2 from the germline V gene are MNHEY and SVGAGI. Deletions cut 0 bases from V and 0 bases from J, with 8 bases between. The CDR3 has 16 residues. CDR3 sequence reads: CASSYSFGATNEKLFF. The DNA of the CDR3 is TGTGCCAGCAGTTACTCTTTCGGGGCAACTAATGAAAAACTGTTTTTT.

This chain uses TRBV27 with TRBJ2-6, with D possibly TRBD1 on 6 matching bases. Germline loops: CDR1 MNHEY, CDR2 SMNVEV (reference sequence). This CDR3 region has 16 residues. The V end was cut by 1 base, the J end by 2 bases, with 9 bases between. CDR3 DNA sequence: TGTGCCAGCAGTTTATTTACAGGGACTGGGGCCAACGTCCTGACTTTC. Protein: CASSLFTGTGANVLTF.

The rearrangement links TRBV19 to TRBJ2-7; TRBD2 agrees at 11 bases. V trimming: 4 bases; J trimming: 3 bases; junction bases outside the gene matches: 5. Germline assignment: CDR1 LNHDA and CDR2 SQIVND (reference sequence). The CDR3 is made up of 15 amino acids. The CDR3 sequence is CASSTPLAGVYEQYF. In nucleotides, the CDR3 is TGTGCCAGTAGTACCCCACTAGCGGGAGTCTACGAGCAGTACTTC.